These T cell receptor beta chains were read from a single sample in a study of cytomegalovirus exposure and HLA in healthy donors. The protocol was immunoSEQ multiplex PCR, while the TCRdb copy is restricted to in-frame clones and leaves out a portion. The table lists 150,000 to 170,000 clones, 70% to 80% of them singletons. Material: PBMCs. These receptors came from a man aged 25-45 years in good health and CMV-seropositive. The CDR3 runs from the conserved cysteine through the conserved F or W. Fields, in order: D gene, J gene, clone size, V gene, CDR3 protein, CDR3 DNA. D genes are given only for firm matches. Size is omitted from some rows. Given values are once, few, many or a class for expanded clones.

D gene: TRBD1
J gene: TRBJ1-2
clone size: NA
V gene: TRBV19
CDR3 protein: CASNPGTGGFNYGYTF
CDR3 DNA: TGTGCCAGTAACCCCGGGACAGGGGGCTTTAACTATGGCTACACCTTC

D gene: TRBD2
J gene: TRBJ2-7
clone size: NA
V gene: TRBV27
CDR3 protein: CASRGGGEQYF
CDR3 DNA: TGTGCCAGCCGGGGGGGTGGCGAGCAGTACTTC

D gene: NA
J gene: TRBJ1-5
clone size: once
V gene: TRBV18
CDR3 protein: CASSPADSNQPQHF
CDR3 DNA: TGTGCCAGCTCACCAGCGGATAGCAATCAGCCCCAGCATTTT

D gene: NA
J gene: TRBJ1-5
clone size: NA
V gene: TRBV19
CDR3 protein: CASSIQVGNQPQHF
CDR3 DNA: TGTGCCAGTAGTATACAGGTTGGTAATCAGCCCCAGCATTTT

D gene: TRBD2
J gene: TRBJ2-1
clone size: NA
V gene: TRBV11-3
CDR3 protein: CASSFTSGRASEQFF
CDR3 DNA: TGTGCCAGCAGCTTTACTAGCGGGAGGGCCAGTGAGCAGTTCTTC

D gene: NA
J gene: TRBJ1-5
clone size: NA
V gene: TRBV7-2
CDR3 protein: CASSSFGHLSNQPQHF
CDR3 DNA: TGTGCCAGCAGTTCGTTCGGACATCTTAGCAATCAGCCCCAGCATTTT

D gene: NA
J gene: TRBJ2-7
clone size: once
V gene: TRBV28
CDR3 protein: CASSLLQGYEQYF
CDR3 DNA: TGTGCCAGCAGCCTCTTACAGGGCTACGAGCAGTACTTC

D gene: NA
J gene: TRBJ1-4
clone size: NA
V gene: TRBV27
CDR3 protein: CASSREAGLILFF
CDR3 DNA: TGTGCCAGCAGTCGTGAGGCGGGCCTAATACTGTTTTTT

D gene: NA
J gene: TRBJ1-3
clone size: NA
V gene: TRBV10-1
CDR3 protein: CATSPGNGNTIYF
CDR3 DNA: TGCGCCACCAGCCCAGGGAATGGAAACACCATATATTTT

D gene: TRBD1
J gene: TRBJ1-2
clone size: NA
V gene: TRBV4-3
CDR3 protein: CASSQDGAGQGIGGYTF
CDR3 DNA: TGCGCCAGCAGCCAAGATGGTGCGGGACAGGGTATTGGTGGCTACACCTTC

D gene: TRBD1
J gene: TRBJ1-1
clone size: NA
V gene: TRBV5-1
CDR3 protein: CASSVRGLMNTEAFF
CDR3 DNA: TGCGCCAGCAGCGTCAGGGGGCTGATGAACACTGAAGCTTTCTTT

D gene: NA
J gene: TRBJ2-3
clone size: NA
V gene: TRBV18
CDR3 protein: CASSPPGSTDTQYF
CDR3 DNA: TGTGCCAGCTCACCACCGGGCAGCACAGATACGCAGTATTTT

D gene: TRBD2
J gene: TRBJ2-1
clone size: NA
V gene: TRBV10-3
CDR3 protein: CAISVSTSGNEQFF
CDR3 DNA: TGTGCCATCAGTGTATCGACTAGCGGAAATGAGCAGTTCTTC

D gene: TRBD1
J gene: TRBJ1-5
clone size: NA
V gene: TRBV12-5
CDR3 protein: CASGLGQGSAAQHF
CDR3 DNA: TGTGCTAGTGGTTTGGGACAGGGATCAGCGGCCCAGCATTTT

D gene: NA
J gene: TRBJ2-7
clone size: NA
V gene: TRBV27
CDR3 protein: CASSLQGRFDEQYF
CDR3 DNA: TGTGCCAGCAGCCTACAGGGGAGGTTTGACGAGCAGTACTTC

D gene: NA
J gene: TRBJ1-4
clone size: NA
V gene: TRBV5-5
CDR3 protein: CASSNTWGARDEKLFF
CDR3 DNA: TGTGCCAGCAGCAATACATGGGGAGCAAGAGATGAAAAACTGTTTTTT

D gene: TRBD1
J gene: TRBJ2-1
clone size: NA
V gene: TRBV28
CDR3 protein: CATSGQGAYNEQFF
CDR3 DNA: TGTGCCACCTCGGGACAGGGGGCTTACAATGAGCAGTTCTTC

D gene: NA
J gene: TRBJ1-6
clone size: NA
V gene: TRBV9
CDR3 protein: CASSPRMAPSPLHF
CDR3 DNA: TGTGCCAGCAGCCCTCGTATGGCCCCATCACCCCTCCACTTT

D gene: NA
J gene: TRBJ1-2
clone size: NA
V gene: TRBV5-6
CDR3 protein: CASSLVEGKAGYTF
CDR3 DNA: TGTGCCAGCAGCTTGGTTGAGGGTAAGGCTGGCTACACCTTC

D gene: NA
J gene: TRBJ1-1
clone size: NA
V gene: TRBV5-4
CDR3 protein: CASSFRGMNTEAFF
CDR3 DNA: TGTGCCAGCAGCTTTCGGGGGATGAACACTGAAGCTTTCTTT

D gene: NA
J gene: TRBJ2-2
clone size: NA
V gene: TRBV5-6
CDR3 protein: CASSHSRDAGELFF
CDR3 DNA: TGTGCCAGCAGCCATAGTCGGGATGCCGGGGAGCTGTTTTTT

D gene: NA
J gene: TRBJ2-7
clone size: few
V gene: TRBV11-3
CDR3 protein: CASSLLGGEQYF
CDR3 DNA: TGTGCCAGCAGCTTACTCGGGGGCGAGCAGTACTTC

D gene: TRBD1
J gene: TRBJ1-5
clone size: NA
V gene: TRBV19
CDR3 protein: CASSLGQYSNQPQHF
CDR3 DNA: TGTGCCAGTAGTCTGGGACAGTATAGCAATCAGCCCCAGCATTTT

D gene: NA
J gene: TRBJ1-2
clone size: NA
V gene: TRBV19
CDR3 protein: CASQSYDSNYGYTF
CDR3 DNA: TGTGCCAGCCAATCCTACGACAGCAACTATGGCTACACCTTC

D gene: TRBD1
J gene: TRBJ1-1
clone size: NA
V gene: TRBV9
CDR3 protein: CASSVAGGQNTEAFF
CDR3 DNA: TGTGCCAGCAGCGTAGCAGGGGGACAGAACACTGAAGCTTTCTTT

D gene: TRBD1
J gene: TRBJ2-7
clone size: once
V gene: TRBV2
CDR3 protein: CATIPLRDRNSYEQYF
CDR3 DNA: TGTGCCACCATCCCACTCCGGGACAGAAATTCTTACGAGCAGTACTTC

D gene: TRBD1
J gene: TRBJ2-3
clone size: NA
V gene: TRBV18
CDR3 protein: CASSPPPFGQGGRSDTQYF
CDR3 DNA: TGTGCCAGCTCACCACCCCCCTTTGGACAGGGGGGGAGGTCAGATACGCAGTATTTT

D gene: NA
J gene: TRBJ1-3
clone size: NA
V gene: TRBV7-8
CDR3 protein: CASSLVEGGSGNTIYF
CDR3 DNA: TGTGCCAGCAGCTTAGTAGAGGGAGGCTCTGGAAACACCATATATTTT

D gene: NA
J gene: TRBJ2-7
clone size: NA
V gene: TRBV28
CDR3 protein: CASSDSGTLYEQYF
CDR3 DNA: TGTGCCAGCAGCGACTCCGGGACACTATACGAGCAGTACTTC

D gene: TRBD2
J gene: TRBJ2-7
clone size: few
V gene: TRBV5-1
CDR3 protein: CASSLLIAGPAYEQYF
CDR3 DNA: TGCGCCAGCAGCTTGTTGATAGCGGGGCCGGCCTACGAGCAGTACTTC

D gene: TRBD2
J gene: TRBJ2-7
clone size: NA
V gene: TRBV9
CDR3 protein: CASSASSSSGRMSQYF
CDR3 DNA: TGTGCCAGCAGCGCTAGTTCCTCTAGCGGGAGAATGTCGCAGTACTTC

D gene: NA
J gene: TRBJ1-1
clone size: NA
V gene: TRBV2
CDR3 protein: CATGLDVNTEAFF
CDR3 DNA: TGTGCCACTGGGCTTGATGTGAACACTGAAGCTTTCTTT

D gene: NA
J gene: TRBJ1-5
clone size: NA
V gene: TRBV18
CDR3 protein: CASSPSGDGNQPQHF
CDR3 DNA: TGTGCCAGCTCACCGTCAGGGGATGGCAATCAGCCCCAGCATTTT

D gene: NA
J gene: TRBJ2-7
clone size: NA
V gene: TRBV5-6
CDR3 protein: CASSLAAGEPPTYEQYF
CDR3 DNA: TGTGCCAGCAGCTTGGCTGCCGGGGAGCCTCCAACTTACGAGCAGTACTTC

D gene: TRBD1
J gene: TRBJ2-2
clone size: NA
V gene: TRBV6-1
CDR3 protein: CASRDSWNAGELFF
CDR3 DNA: TGTGCCAGTCGGGACAGTTGGAACGCCGGGGAGCTGTTTTTT

D gene: NA
J gene: TRBJ1-5
clone size: few
V gene: TRBV30
CDR3 protein: CAWSMDRINQPQHF
CDR3 DNA: TGTGCCTGGAGTATGGACAGAATTAATCAGCCCCAGCATTTT

D gene: NA
J gene: TRBJ1-5
clone size: NA
V gene: TRBV2
CDR3 protein: CASSDTGVHSNQPQHF
CDR3 DNA: TGTGCCAGCAGTGATACGGGGGTACATAGCAATCAGCCCCAGCATTTT

D gene: TRBD2
J gene: TRBJ2-5
clone size: NA
V gene: TRBV30
CDR3 protein: CAWMGSGAYGETQYF
CDR3 DNA: TGTGCCTGGATGGGAAGCGGGGCCTATGGGGAGACCCAGTACTTC

D gene: TRBD1
J gene: TRBJ2-5
clone size: NA
V gene: TRBV29-1
CDR3 protein: CSVEDLADRPKTQYF
CDR3 DNA: TGCAGCGTTGAAGATCTTGCGGACAGGCCGAAGACCCAGTACTTC

D gene: TRBD1
J gene: TRBJ1-1
clone size: NA
V gene: TRBV12-5
CDR3 protein: CASVAQGAGTEAFF
CDR3 DNA: TGTGCTAGTGTTGCCCAGGGGGCTGGCACTGAAGCTTTCTTT

D gene: NA
J gene: TRBJ2-2
clone size: NA
V gene: TRBV7-7
CDR3 protein: CASSLGAGTGELFF
CDR3 DNA: TGTGCCAGCAGCTTAGGTGCAGGCACCGGGGAGCTGTTTTTT

D gene: TRBD1
J gene: TRBJ2-6
clone size: once
V gene: TRBV7-6
CDR3 protein: CASSGRDSNSGANVLTF
CDR3 DNA: TGTGCCAGCAGCGGCCGGGACAGCAACTCTGGGGCCAACGTCCTGACTTTC

D gene: TRBD1
J gene: TRBJ1-2
clone size: NA
V gene: TRBV6-1
CDR3 protein: CASSERGTGNLGYGYTF
CDR3 DNA: TGTGCCAGCAGTGAACGAGGGACAGGTAATCTCGGCTATGGCTACACCTTC

D gene: TRBD1
J gene: TRBJ1-5
clone size: NA
V gene: TRBV19
CDR3 protein: CASGIQGSNQPQHF
CDR3 DNA: TGTGCCAGTGGGATACAGGGGAGCAATCAGCCCCAGCATTTT

D gene: TRBD1
J gene: TRBJ2-1
clone size: NA
V gene: TRBV5-1
CDR3 protein: CASSLQGALNEQFF
CDR3 DNA: TGCGCCAGCAGCTTGCAGGGGGCGCTGAATGAGCAGTTCTTC

D gene: TRBD2
J gene: TRBJ2-1
clone size: NA
V gene: TRBV7-6
CDR3 protein: CASSPKRTSGSRPEQFF
CDR3 DNA: TGTGCCAGCAGCCCCAAGCGTACTAGCGGGAGTCGACCTGAGCAGTTCTTC

D gene: TRBD1
J gene: TRBJ1-4
clone size: NA
V gene: TRBV2
CDR3 protein: CASSVQGAEAAEKLFF
CDR3 DNA: TGTGCCAGCAGTGTACAGGGGGCTGAGGCGGCTGAAAAACTGTTTTTT

D gene: NA
J gene: TRBJ1-6
clone size: NA
V gene: TRBV30
CDR3 protein: CAWSMTAYNSPLHF
CDR3 DNA: TGTGCCTGGAGTATGACAGCTTATAATTCACCCCTCCACTTT

D gene: TRBD1
J gene: TRBJ2-3
clone size: NA
V gene: TRBV7-9
CDR3 protein: CASSSGQGATSDTQYF
CDR3 DNA: TGTGCCAGCAGCTCAGGACAGGGGGCTACATCGGATACGCAGTATTTT

D gene: NA
J gene: TRBJ1-1
clone size: NA
V gene: TRBV7-9
CDR3 protein: CASSLKGPGTEAFF
CDR3 DNA: TGTGCCAGCAGCCTTAAGGGGCCTGGGACTGAAGCTTTCTTT

D gene: NA
J gene: TRBJ1-2
clone size: NA
V gene: TRBV20-1
CDR3 protein: CSATRSGYTF
CDR3 DNA: TGCAGTGCAACTAGGAGCGGCTACACCTTC

D gene: NA
J gene: TRBJ2-5
clone size: NA
V gene: TRBV11-2
CDR3 protein: CASSPTGPAVETQYF
CDR3 DNA: TGTGCCAGCAGTCCTACAGGGCCCGCCGTAGAGACCCAGTACTTC

D gene: TRBD2
J gene: TRBJ2-1
clone size: NA
V gene: TRBV5-4
CDR3 protein: CASSAGTSGGRNEQFF
CDR3 DNA: TGTGCCAGCAGCGCCGGGACTAGCGGGGGGAGGAATGAGCAGTTCTTC